This T cell receptor beta chain is from a study of cytomegalovirus exposure and HLA in healthy donors (dated by TCRdb to between 2016 and 2019). In the study overall: An earlier analysis of more than 550 of the donors reported about 300 Gb of sequence data and 95 million to 120 million unique TCR beta sequences obtained from around 190 million T cells. An early release that covered about 600 HLA-typed donors contained 300 to 350 gigabases of sequencing data and 85 million to 100 million unique TCR sequences. The genetic ancestry cluster associated with self-reported Caucasian donors included 81% of the roughly 400 genotyped donors. The aim of the study was to test whether cataloging public T cell receptors could identify signatures of past pathogen exposure. The T cell repertoires of several hundred subjects were profiled by immunosequencing and related to cytomegalovirus serostatus. A separate validation cohort of about 110 different subjects was used in addition to the roughly 670-subject first cohort. High-throughput TCR immunosequencing, statistical association of individual TCRs with disease status, and machine learning were combined to predict cytomegalovirus infection status. In a later analysis, previously published TCR beta repertoires from 550 to 750 donors were re-analyzed and high-resolution HLA genotyping was added so that TCR occurrence patterns could be studied. Rather than drawing on any new phenotypic data, the later analysis identified candidate immune exposures from TCR beta sequences and the way those sequences occurred across donors. In an earlier analysis of 500 to 650 of the donors, high-throughput TCR beta sequencing was used to judge whether each TCR beta V gene segment behaved as functional or pseudogenic. Donor age, sex, ethnicity and CMV serostatus were compiled together with the repertoire data. A later genetic analysis took genome-wide SNP genotypes for about three fifths of the 666 donors and used that subset as a discovery cohort. All discovery cohort repertoires had been generated using a single sequencing platform. HLA typing covered class I and class II loci at four-digit resolution. The number of typed donors differed by locus: about 629-640 for A, B, C, DRB1 and DQB1; about 520 for DQA1; about 600 for DPA1; and about 450 for DPB1. Several DR-DQ haplotypes were treated as single units for association and clustering because of strong linkage in the cohort. Across some 400 genotyped donors of the cohort, an average of roughly 200,000 unique TCR beta nucleotide sequences per donor were sequenced, and roughly a sixth of those sequences were non-productive. The study at large found these results: A group of highly shared sequence variants was considered likely to be a technical artifact of the sequencing pipeline. A few of the identified cytomegalovirus-associated TCR beta chains were confirmed in vitro to be specific for cytomegalovirus antigens. In a later analysis, over 15,000 TCR beta sequences were associated with specific HLA alleles at a false discovery rate of 0.05. The classifier was reported to diagnose cytomegalovirus status with high specificity and sensitivity in both the original cohort and the validation cohort. According to the authors, the approach could potentially be generalized to other disease states and immunological phenotypes. Most TCR sequences were seen in very few donors, while some public TCRs were found in many individuals. Because counts were too low, some 17 rarely observed V segments, including chromosome 9 orphons, were left out of the earlier analysis of some 600 of the donors. Only TCR beta chains were sequenced in this cohort, and the absence of alpha or paired-chain data limited detectable features. Several of the top co-occurrence clusters appeared to be linked to parvovirus B19, influenza, CMV and Epstein-Barr virus, according to a later analysis. The study gave a list of 150 to 200 TCR beta chains associated with cytomegalovirus. The only immune exposure information available for the cohort was CMV serostatus. A further reported finding was that TCR beta sequences accurately predicted the HLA-A and HLA-B alleles for most subjects in the first cohort. Correlated functional status among segregating V segments might be attributable to linkage disequilibrium, but an unknown experimental factor could not be ruled out. According to a later genetic analysis, donors in an Asian-associated ancestry cluster had fewer N-insertions in productive TCRs than the approximately 630-donor mean. When HLA alleles, especially DR and DQ, strongly co-occurred, attributing TCR associations to individual alleles was difficult. V-gene and J-gene trimming of TCR beta chains was associated with a missense DCLRE1C variant in a later genetic analysis, and the association was replicated in an independent cohort. Compared with equally common non-associated chains, HLA-associated TCR beta chains in a later analysis were more clonally expanded and had lower generation probabilities. In an earlier analysis of about 540 of the donors, most TCR beta V segments were observed in productive rearrangements about 87% or about 30% of the time, broadly matching IMGT annotations. According to a later analysis, most CMV-associated TCR beta chains appeared to be HLA-restricted, and the HLA associations seemed to be driven largely by CMV exposure. Because some donors lacked HLA typing at each locus, the association tests relied only on the typed subset. Roughly uniform sequencing depth across donors was assumed in presence/absence analyses, although this assumption may not hold. Some IMGT-functional V segments, including TRBV6-2 and TRBV6-3, could not be told apart with the 87-base-pair reads, so those segments were excluded. According to a later analysis, TCR association rates differed among HLA loci, with DRB1 alleles showing the most associated TCRs and HLA-C alleles showing the fewest.

The junction carries 14 bases between V and J, which are trimmed by 0 bases and 0 bases respectively. CDR1 and CDR2, looked up from the germline V gene (reference sequence), are MNHEY and SMNVEV. Its CDR3 holds 17 amino acids, cysteine through phenylalanine. Only CDR3 DNA remains: 51 bases, in frame from the first base. In total, roughly 670 healthy bone marrow donors made up the cohort. At the time of sampling, all cohort members were nominally healthy, though unrecorded immune exposures were likely present. The donor tested CMV seropositive, placing the donor among the 289 seropositive members of the cohort. Every donor gave a peripheral blood sample, and the peripheral blood mononuclear cells from that sample were used for TCR beta sequencing. Genomic DNA extraction from the blood cell samples was performed with the Qiagen DNeasy Blood Extraction Kit. Preparation of the library involved the immunoSEQ multiplex PCR assay. For the multiplex PCR, a mixture combining 60 forward primers for TCR Vbeta segments and 13 reverse primers for TCR Jbeta segments was used. The CDR3 region of rearranged TCR beta genes was amplified from genomic DNA with a multiplex PCR assay. Amplified TCR beta libraries were sequenced as 87-base-pair reads on the Illumina HiSeq System. Processing in the source paper ran as follows. Across the 640 or so repertoires, a later analysis counted 60 million to 90 million unique TCR beta chains, 9 million to 14 million of which were shared by at least two donors. A nearest-neighbor algorithm error-corrected the raw reads and collapsed the reads into unique sequences, merging closely related sequences to remove PCR and sequencing errors. CDR3 sequences were aligned to IMGT reference sequences to assign V, D and J gene segments. For a sequence to be retained, a match of at least six nucleotides to both a V gene segment and a J gene segment was required. Rearrangements were called productive when the CDR3 lacked stop codons and stayed in frame with V and J; all others were non-productive. Following IMGT convention, CDR3 was defined as the stretch from the second conserved V-encoded cysteine up to the conserved J-encoded phenylalanine. The earlier analysis of some 600 of the donors excluded sequences that lacked an unambiguous match to a single V gene segment. An earlier analysis of approximately 590 of the donors classified V segments as functional when productive rearrangements were above 56.7% and as segregating when the standard deviation between donors was above 5%. A statistical classification framework was developed to diagnose cytomegalovirus status using the catalog of TCR beta chain sequences. V and J gene assignment, in a later analysis, came from comparing TCR nucleotide sequences with IMGT/GENE-DB human TR gene sequences. In a later analysis, CDR3 sequences and most-parsimonious VDJ recombination scenarios were assigned using the TCRdist pipeline. In a later analysis, each TCR beta chain was defined by its CDR3 amino acid sequence together with its V-gene family, and reads without a unique V-gene family were excluded. To address suspected cross-contamination and a sequencing artifact, a later analysis removed over 500 highly shared, low-generation-probability nucleotide sequences. A later analysis calculated a clonal expansion index for each public chain from normalized within-repertoire ranks of inferred template counts. A later analysis computed generation probabilities with a VDJ recombination model fitted to out-of-frame rearrangements, and checked the results against IGoR. A later analysis scored TCR-TCR, TCR-HLA and TCR-CMV co-occurrence with hypergeometric tests, applying a repertoire-size bias correction to TCR pairs. A later analysis estimated false discovery rates by permuting HLA or CMV assignments 20 times. In a later analysis, co-occurring TCRs were grouped using DBSCAN, with TCRdist sequence similarity added in when clustering inside HLA-allele-positive subsets. Repertoires with fewer than 30,000 or more than 120,000 public chains, plus five repertoires with anomalous nucleotide sharing, were excluded from co-occurrence clustering. TCRdb obtained this table from immuneACCESS and retained in-frame rearrangements with V and J assigned. These tables miss some clones; where compared with another copy, unresolved V genes account for less than half of the shortfall, and the remainder is unexplained. V, J and clone size reflect that table, while D and trimming were determined from the DNA. The sample yields 70,000 to 95,000 clones; roughly 80% were counted once. The ten biggest clones cover around 10% of the sample.

Comments on this clone: Its antigen is currently not known. It has no much larger one-base neighbor in the sample; base qualities were not kept.

This sequence was found in a man aged 30 to 45 in good health and CMV-seropositive. The sequence is built from TRBV27 and TRBJ1-1, and the D gene may be TRBD1, 6 bases matching. Sequencing was done on a sample of PBMCs. This receptor has the CDR3 CASSLSVAGVLNTEAFF. In nucleotide form, the sequence is TGTGCCAGCAGTTTATCCGTGGCAGGGGTTCTGAACACTGAAGCTTTCTTT.